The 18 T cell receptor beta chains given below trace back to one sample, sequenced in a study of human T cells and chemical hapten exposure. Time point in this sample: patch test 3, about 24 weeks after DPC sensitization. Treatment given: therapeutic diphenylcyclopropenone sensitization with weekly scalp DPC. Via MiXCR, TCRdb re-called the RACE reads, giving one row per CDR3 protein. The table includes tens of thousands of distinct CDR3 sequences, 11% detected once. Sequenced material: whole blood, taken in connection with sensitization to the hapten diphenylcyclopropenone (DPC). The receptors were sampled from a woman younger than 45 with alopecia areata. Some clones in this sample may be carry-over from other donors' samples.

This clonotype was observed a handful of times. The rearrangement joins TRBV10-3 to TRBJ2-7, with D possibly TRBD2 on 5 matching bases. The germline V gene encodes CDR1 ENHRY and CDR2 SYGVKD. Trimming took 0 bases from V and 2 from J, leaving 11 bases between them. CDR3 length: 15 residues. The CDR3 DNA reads TGTGCCATCAGTGAGTCGGGAGACGGAGCCTACGAGCAGTACGTC. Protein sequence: CAISESGDGAYEQYV.

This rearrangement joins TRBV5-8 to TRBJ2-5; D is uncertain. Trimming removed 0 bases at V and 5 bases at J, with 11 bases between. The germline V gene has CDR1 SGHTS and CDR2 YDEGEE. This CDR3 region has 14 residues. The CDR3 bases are TGTGCCAGCAGCTTGGCCGTAATGGTGGAGACCCAGTACTTC. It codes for CASSLAVMVETQYF.

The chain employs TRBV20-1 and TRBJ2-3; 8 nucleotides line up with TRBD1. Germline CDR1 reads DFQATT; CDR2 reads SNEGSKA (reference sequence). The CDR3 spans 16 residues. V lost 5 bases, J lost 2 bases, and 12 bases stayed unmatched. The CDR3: CSAPKPGGAHTDTQYF. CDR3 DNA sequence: TGCAGTGCTCCCAAACCAGGGGGCGCCCACACAGATACGCAGTATTTT.

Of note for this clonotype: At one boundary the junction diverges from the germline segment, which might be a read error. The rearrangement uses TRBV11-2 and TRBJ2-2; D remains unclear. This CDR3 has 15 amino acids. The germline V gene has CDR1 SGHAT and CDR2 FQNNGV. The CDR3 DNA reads TGTGCCAGCAGCTACTACTCTCAGAACAGCGGGGAGCTGTTTTTT. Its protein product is CASSYYSQNSGELFF.

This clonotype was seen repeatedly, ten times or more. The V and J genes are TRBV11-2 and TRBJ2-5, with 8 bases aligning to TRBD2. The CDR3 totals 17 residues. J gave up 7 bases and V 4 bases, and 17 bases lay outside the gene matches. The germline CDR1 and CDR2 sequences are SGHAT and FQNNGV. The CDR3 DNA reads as TGTGCCAGCAGCTCGTTAGCGGGACGGATAGAAGAGAGGACCCAGTACTTC. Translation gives CASSSLAGRIEERTQYF.

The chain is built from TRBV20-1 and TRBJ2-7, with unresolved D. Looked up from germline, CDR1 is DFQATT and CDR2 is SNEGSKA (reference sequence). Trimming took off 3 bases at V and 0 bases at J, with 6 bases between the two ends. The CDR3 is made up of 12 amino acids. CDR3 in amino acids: CSASDASYEQYF. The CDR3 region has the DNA TGCAGTGCTAGCGACGCCTCCTACGAGCAGTACTTC.

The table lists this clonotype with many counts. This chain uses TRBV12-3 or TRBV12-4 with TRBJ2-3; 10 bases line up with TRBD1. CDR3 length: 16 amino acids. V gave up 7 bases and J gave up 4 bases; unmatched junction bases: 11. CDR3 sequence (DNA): TGTGCCAGCAATTCCCCCGGGACAGGGGATCCAGATACGCAGTATTTT. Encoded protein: CASNSPGTGDPDTQYF.

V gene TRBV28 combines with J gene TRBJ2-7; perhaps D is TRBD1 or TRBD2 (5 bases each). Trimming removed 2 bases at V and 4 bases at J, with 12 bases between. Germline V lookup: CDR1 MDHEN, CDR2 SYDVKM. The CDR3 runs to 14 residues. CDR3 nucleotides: TGTGCCAGCAGTTTAAGGGACCGACTATACGAGCAGTACTTC. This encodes CASSLRDRLYEQYF.

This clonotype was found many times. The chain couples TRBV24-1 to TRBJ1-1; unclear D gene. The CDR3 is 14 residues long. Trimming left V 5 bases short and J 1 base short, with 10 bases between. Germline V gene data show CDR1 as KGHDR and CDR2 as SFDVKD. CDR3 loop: CATSAGSTNTEAFF. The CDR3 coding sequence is TGTGCCACCAGTGCCGGCAGCACGAACACTGAAGCTTTCTTT.

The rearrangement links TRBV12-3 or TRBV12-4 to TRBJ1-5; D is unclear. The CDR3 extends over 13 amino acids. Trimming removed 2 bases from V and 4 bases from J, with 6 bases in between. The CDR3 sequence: CASSLNGNQPQHF. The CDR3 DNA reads TGTGCCAGCAGTTTAAACGGGAATCAGCCCCAGCATTTT.

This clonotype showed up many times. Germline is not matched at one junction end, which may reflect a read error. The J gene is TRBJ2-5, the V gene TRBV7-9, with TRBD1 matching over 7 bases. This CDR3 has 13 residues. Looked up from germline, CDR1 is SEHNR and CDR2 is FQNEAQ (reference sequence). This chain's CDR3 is CASSSRDSIETDF. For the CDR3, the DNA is TGTGCCAGCAGCTCCCGGGACAGCATAGAAACCGATTTC.

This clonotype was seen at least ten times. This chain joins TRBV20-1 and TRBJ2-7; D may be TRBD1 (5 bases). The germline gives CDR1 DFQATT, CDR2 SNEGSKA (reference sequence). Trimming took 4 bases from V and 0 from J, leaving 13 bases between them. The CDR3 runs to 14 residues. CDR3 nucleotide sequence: TGCAGTGCTACTAATCCCGACAGCTCCTACGAGCAGTACGTC. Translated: CSATNPDSSYEQYV.

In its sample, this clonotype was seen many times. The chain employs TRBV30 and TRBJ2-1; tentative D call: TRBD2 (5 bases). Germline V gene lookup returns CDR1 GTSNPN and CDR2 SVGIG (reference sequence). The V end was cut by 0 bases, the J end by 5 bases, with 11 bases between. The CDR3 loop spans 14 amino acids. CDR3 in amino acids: CAWSVLVSNNEQFF. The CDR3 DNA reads TGTGCCTGGAGTGTACTAGTTTCAAACAATGAGCAGTTCTTC. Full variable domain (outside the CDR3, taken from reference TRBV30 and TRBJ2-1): SQTIHQWPATLVQPVGSPLSLECTVEGTSNPNLYWYRQAAGRGLQLLFYSVGIGQISSEVPQNLSASRPQDRQFILSSKKLLLSDSGFYLCAWSVLVSNNEQFFGPGTRLTVL.

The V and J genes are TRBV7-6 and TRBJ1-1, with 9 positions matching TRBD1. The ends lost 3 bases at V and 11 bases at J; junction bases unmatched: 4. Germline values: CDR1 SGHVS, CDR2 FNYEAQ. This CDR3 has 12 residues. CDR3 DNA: TGTGCCAGCAGCTTGGGACAGGGAGCGGCTTTCTTT. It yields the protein CASSLGQGAAFF.

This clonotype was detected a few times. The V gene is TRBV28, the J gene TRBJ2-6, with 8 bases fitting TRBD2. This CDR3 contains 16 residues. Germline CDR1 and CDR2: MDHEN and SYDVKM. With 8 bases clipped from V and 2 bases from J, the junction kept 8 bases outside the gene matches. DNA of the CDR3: TGTGCCAGCCGCGGCGGGGGGTTGACTGGGGCCAACGTCCTGACTTTC. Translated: CASRGGGLTGANVLTF. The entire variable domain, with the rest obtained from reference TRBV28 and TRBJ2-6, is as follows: DVKVTQSSRYLVKRTGEKVFLECVQDMDHENMFWYRQDPGLGLRLIYFSYDVKMKEKGDIPEGYSVSREKKERFSLILESASTNQTSMYLCASRGGGLTGANVLTFGAGSRLTVL.

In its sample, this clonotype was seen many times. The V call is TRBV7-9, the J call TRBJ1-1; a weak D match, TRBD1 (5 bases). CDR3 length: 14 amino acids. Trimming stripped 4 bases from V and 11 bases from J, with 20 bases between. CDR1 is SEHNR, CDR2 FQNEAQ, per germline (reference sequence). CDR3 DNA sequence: TGTGCCAGCAGCTCCCCGGGACCGCTAACGGAGGCTTTCTTT. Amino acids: CASSSPGPLTEAFF.

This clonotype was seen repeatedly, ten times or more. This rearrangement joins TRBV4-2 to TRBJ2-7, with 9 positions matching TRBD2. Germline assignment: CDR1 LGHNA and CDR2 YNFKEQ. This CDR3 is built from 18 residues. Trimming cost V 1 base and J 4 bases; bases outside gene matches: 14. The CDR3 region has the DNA TGTGCCAGCAGCCAAGTGGGAGCGGGAGGCTCCCTTCGGTACGAGCAGTACTTC. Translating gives CASSQVGAGGSLRYEQYF.

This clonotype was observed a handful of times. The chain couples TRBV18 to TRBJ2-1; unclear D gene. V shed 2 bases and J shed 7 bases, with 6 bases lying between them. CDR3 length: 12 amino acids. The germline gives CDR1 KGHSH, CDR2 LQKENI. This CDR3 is CASSPARNEQFF. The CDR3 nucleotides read TGTGCCAGCTCACCAGCCCGGAATGAGCAGTTCTTC.